One sample yielded the 18 T cell receptor beta chains listed below, sequenced in a study of blood T cell repertoires in COVID-19. The assay was immunoSEQ multiplex PCR, and TCRdb's table has in-frame clones only and misses some. The data hold approximately 110,000 clones, with over 75% observed a single time. Sample: peripheral blood. Source of these receptors: a man between 65 and 80 years old with active or convalescent COVID-19.

This rearrangement joins TRBV4-2 to TRBJ2-3; 10 positions agree with TRBD2. The CDR3 sequence is 17 residues long. Trimming at V came to 1 base and at J to 6 bases, leaving 10 bases not matched to a gene. Germline V gene data show CDR1 as LGHNA and CDR2 as YNFKEQ. CDR3 residues: CASSQGLAGPPRDTQYF. CDR3 sequence (DNA): TGTGCCAGCAGCCAAGGACTAGCGGGTCCCCCCAGGGATACGCAGTATTTT.

This clone was recorded once. The rearrangement joins TRBV7-9 to TRBJ1-6; D call uncertain. Germline loops: CDR1 SEHNR, CDR2 FQNEAQ (reference sequence). V was shortened by 5 bases and J by 0 bases, with 11 bases between the two germline ends. The CDR3 is 16 residues long. CDR3 in DNA: TGTGCCAGCAGCCCGCCGGGTTACTCCTATAATTCACCCCTCCACTTT. Its protein product is CASSPPGYSYNSPLHF.

The J gene is TRBJ2-1, the V gene TRBV12-5, with TRBD2 as a possible D gene (6 bases). There are 15 residues in the CDR3. V was trimmed by 6 bases and J by 3 bases, leaving 15 bases between them. Germline V gene sequence: CDR1 LGHNT, CDR2 FRNRAP. In DNA, the CDR3 is TGTGCTAGTGGGCCCCGGGGGTCGGGCTACAATGAGCAGTTCTTC. It specifies CASGPRGSGYNEQFF.

The J gene is TRBJ2-5, the V gene TRBV18, with 14 bases that match TRBD2. CDR3 length: 18 amino acids. Germline V CDR1 and CDR2: KGHSH, LQKENI. Trimming removed 5 bases from V and 0 bases from J; junction bases left unmatched: 8. This CDR3 reads CASSAGLAGGPYQETQYF. The CDR3 DNA follows: TGTGCCAGCTCAGCCGGACTAGCGGGGGGACCGTACCAAGAGACCCAGTACTTC.

The J gene is TRBJ1-4, the V gene TRBV5-1; perhaps TRBD1 as D (6 bases). The germline V gene encodes CDR1 SGHRS and CDR2 YFSETQ. The CDR3 runs to 15 residues. The germline V and J ends were trimmed by 5 bases and 5 bases, with 16 bases remaining between them. The CDR3 loop reads CASRWGLGLNEKLFF. Written as DNA, the CDR3 is TGCGCCAGCAGATGGGGGCTGGGATTAAATGAAAAACTGTTTTTT. Using reference TRBV5-1 and TRBJ1-4 for the parts outside the CDR3, the full variable domain is KAGVTQTPRYLIKTRGQQVTLSCSPISGHRSVSWYQQTPGQGLQFLFEYFSETQRNKGNFPGRFSGRQFSNSRSEMNVSTLELGDSALYLCASRWGLGLNEKLFFGSGTQLSVL.

The chain has TRBV28 and TRBJ2-5; D may be TRBD2 (7 bases). The CDR3 is 12 residues long. Germline lookup yields CDR1 MDHEN and CDR2 SYDVKM. The CDR3 DNA follows: TGTGCGCTAGGGAGGGGGATTGAGACCCAGTACTTC. This gives the protein CALGRGIETQYF.

The chain joins TRBV14 to TRBJ2-1, with 7 bases aligning to TRBD1. With V trimmed by 3 bases and J by 8 bases, 4 bases remained unmatched. The CDR3 length is 13 residues. Germline lookup yields CDR1 SGHDN and CDR2 FVKESK. The CDR3 loop is CASSHLDRDEQFF. The CDR3 DNA is TGTGCCAGCAGCCACCTCGACAGGGATGAGCAGTTCTTC.

This chain joins TRBV11-1 and TRBJ2-6, with a tentative D call TRBD1 (5 bases). The CDR3 spans 15 residues. Germline values: CDR1 SGHAT, CDR2 FQDESV (reference sequence). The ends were cut back, 6 bases at V and 0 bases at J, with 9 bases in the middle. In DNA, the CDR3 is TGTGCCAGCAGTTACAGGTTCTCTGGGGCCAACGTCCTGACTTTC. Translating gives CASSYRFSGANVLTF.

The chain recombines TRBV9 with TRBJ2-1, with D unresolved. Germline CDR1 is SGDLS and CDR2 is YYNGEE. This CDR3 comprises 12 residues. Trimming pared 0 bases from V and 5 bases from J, leaving 3 bases between. The CDR3 DNA follows: TGTGCCAGCAGCGTAGCAAACAATGAGCAGTTCTTC. Its protein product is CASSVANNEQFF.

The rearrangement joins TRBV5-8 to TRBJ2-3; D uncertain. Germline assignment: CDR1 SGHTS and CDR2 YDEGEE. There are 12 residues in the CDR3. Trimming removed 3 bases from V and 3 bases from J, with 5 bases in between. Here the CDR3 DNA reads TGTGCCAGCAGCTCCCGGACAGATACGCAGTATTTT. Translated, it gives CASSSRTDTQYF.

In this sample, this clone turned up once. This chain uses TRBV5-1 with TRBJ1-2; D perhaps matches TRBD1 (5 bases). V shed 0 bases and J shed 1 base, with 13 bases lying between them. The CDR3 sequence is 16 residues long. CDR1 is SGHRS and CDR2 is YFSETQ in the germline V gene. CDR3 sequence (DNA): TGCGCCAGCAGCTTGGGCGTGACAGACGATAACTATGGCTACACCTTC. Amino acids: CASSLGVTDDNYGYTF.

This chain uses TRBV6-5 with TRBJ1-1; 7 bases are a match to TRBD1. This CDR3 region has 15 residues. Trimming at V came to 4 bases and at J to 5 bases, leaving 10 bases not matched to a gene. Germline V gives CDR1 MNHEY, CDR2 SVGAGI. CDR3 nucleotide sequence: TGTGCCAGCAGTTGGGACAGTAAACAGGAGACTGAAGCTTTCTTT. The encoded protein is CASSWDSKQETEAFF.

The chain has TRBV19 and TRBJ1-5, with D perhaps TRBD1 (6 bases). V was shortened by 5 bases and J by 3 bases, with 17 bases between the two germline ends. Germline V CDR1 and CDR2: LNHDA, SQIVND (reference sequence). This CDR3 is built from 16 residues. The CDR3 coding sequence is TGTGCCAGTAGTCCTCTTTGGGCAGGGGTCAATCAGCCCCAGCATTTT. Its protein is CASSPLWAGVNQPQHF.

This clone was picked up one time. The chain couples TRBV7-3 to TRBJ2-3; D unclear. V lost 5 bases to trimming and J lost 0 bases, with 6 bases between them. This CDR3 has 13 amino acids. Germline CDR1 and CDR2: SGHTA and FQGTGA. Here the CDR3 DNA reads TGTGCCAGCAGCCCCGGTAGCACAGATACGCAGTATTTT. It codes for CASSPGSTDTQYF. The full variable domain, with the rest looked up from reference TRBV7-3 and TRBJ2-3, is GAGVSQTPSNKVTEKGKYVELRCDPISGHTALYWYRQSLGQGPEFLIYFQGTGAADDSGLPNDRFFAVRPEGSVSTLKIQRTERGDSAVYLCASSPGSTDTQYFGPGTRLTVL.

The CDR3 sequence: CASSQNDRTYEQYF. DNA of the CDR3: TGTGCCAGCAGCCAGAACGACAGAACCTACGAGCAGTACTTC. The rearrangement joins TRBV3-1 (or the pseudogene TRBV3-2) to TRBJ2-7; D is perhaps TRBD1 (5 bases). Trimming pared 3 bases from V and 2 bases from J, leaving 11 bases between. From germline, CDR1 is LGHDT and CDR2 YNNKEL (reference sequence). The CDR3 length is 14 residues.

Concerning this clone: The sample carries other DNA sequences with the same CDR3. The genes are TRBV3-1 (or the pseudogene TRBV3-2) and TRBJ1-3; D perhaps matches TRBD1 (6 bases). Germline V CDR1 and CDR2: LGHDT, YNNKEL (reference sequence). There are 14 residues in the CDR3. Trimming pared 4 bases from V and 2 bases from J, leaving 9 bases between. The CDR3 DNA reads TGTGCCAGCAGCCCACGGACAGCTGGAAACACCATATATTTT. This translates into CASSPRTAGNTIYF.

V and J are TRBV29-1 and TRBJ1-1; 10 bases are a match to TRBD1. V was clipped by 3 bases and J by 5 bases; unmatched bases: 3. Germline CDR1 reads SQVTM; CDR2 reads ANQGSEA. The CDR3 totals 13 residues. CDR3 in amino acids: CSVERTGGTEAFF. DNA of the CDR3: TGCAGCGTTGAGCGGACAGGGGGAACTGAAGCTTTCTTT.

The chain links TRBV29-1 to TRBJ1-1; weak D call: TRBD1 (5 bases). Germline assignment: CDR1 SQVTM and CDR2 ANQGSEA. This CDR3 region has 13 residues. V was pared by 6 bases and J by 1 base, with 12 bases between. CDR3 coding DNA: TGCAGCGTCCACGGGGGAGGGAACACTGAAGCTTTCTTT. Encoded protein: CSVHGGGNTEAFF.